Listed here are 3 T cell receptor beta chains from one sample, sequenced in a study of T cell repertoires in cytomegalovirus infection. Their antigens remain unidentified. TCRdb reanalysed the reads using MiXCR and keeps one entry per CDR3 protein. The data show about 770,000 distinct CDR3 sequences, with under 35% seen just once and around 13% held by the top ten. The sample consisted of cultured CD8+ T cells from PBMCs, taken from culture after CMV antigen stimulation. The receptor source for this set is a human donor in good health (CMV status not recorded). Some clones in this sample may be carry-over from other donors' samples.

This clonotype was recorded a few times. The gene calls are TRBV7-6 and TRBJ2-7; a possible D gene is TRBD1 (7 bases). Trimming took off 4 bases at V and 0 bases at J, with 13 bases between the two ends. Germline CDR1 and CDR2: SGHVS and FNYEAQ. This CDR3 is 15 amino acids long. In nucleotides, the CDR3 is TGTGCCAGCAGCTGGACAGGCGGGGACTCCTACGAGCAGTACGTC. Translated, it gives CASSWTGGDSYEQYV.

Only a few counts were recorded for this clonotype. V and J are TRBV5-6 and TRBJ2-7, with D perhaps TRBD2 (5 bases). V lost 0 bases, J lost 3 bases, and 13 bases lay in between. CDR3 size: 15 residues. Germline CDR1 reads SGHDT; CDR2 reads YYEEEE. CDR3 protein: CASSLGSGSGYEQYF. CDR3 DNA: TGTGCCAGCAGCTTGGGCTCGGGGTCCGGCTACGAGCAGTACTTC.

This clonotype has more than one count but fewer than ten. V usage is TRBV28 and J usage is TRBJ2-7; 8 positions agree with TRBD1. This CDR3 spans 13 amino acids. CDR1 MDHEN and CDR2 SYDVKM come from the germline V gene. The V and J ends lost 3 bases and 4 bases, in that order; junction bases with no gene match: 2. The CDR3 nucleotides read TGTGCCAGCAGTTTGACAGGGGCATACGAGCAGTACGTC. Protein product: CASSLTGAYEQYV.